This entry describes one T cell receptor (beta chain). Assay used: immunoSEQ multiplex PCR; TCRdb lists only in-frame clones, some missing. The data show 90,000 to 150,000 clones, with about 82% seen just once and 17% held by the top ten. V shed 6 bases, J shed 0 bases, and the junction held 7 bases outside the gene matches. The CDR3 has 15 amino acids. The germline V gene has CDR1 ENHRY and CDR2 SYGVKD. This sample is drawn from a study of T cell responses to AZD1222 COVID-19 vaccine. This specimen was peripheral blood, taken 28 days after the second AZD1222 dose. The TCR originated in an adult who received the AZD1222 COVID-19 vaccine. The chain couples TRBV10-3 to TRBJ2-5; TRBD1 aligns across 7 bases. The CDR3 DNA is TGTGCCATCAGAACAGGGGACCCAAACCAAGAGACCCAGTACTTC. Translation gives CAIRTGDPNQETQYF.